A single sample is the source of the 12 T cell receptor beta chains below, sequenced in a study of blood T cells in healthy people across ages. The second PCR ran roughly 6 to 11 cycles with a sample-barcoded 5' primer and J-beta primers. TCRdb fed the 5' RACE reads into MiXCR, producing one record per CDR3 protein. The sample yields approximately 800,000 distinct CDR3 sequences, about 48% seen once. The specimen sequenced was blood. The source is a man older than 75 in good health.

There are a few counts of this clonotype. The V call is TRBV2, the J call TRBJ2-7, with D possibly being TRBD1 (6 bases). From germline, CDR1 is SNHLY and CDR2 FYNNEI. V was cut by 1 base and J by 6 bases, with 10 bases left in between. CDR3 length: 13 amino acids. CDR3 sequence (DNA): TGTGCCAGCAGTGAAGAACAGGGCACCGAGCAGTACTTC. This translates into CASSEEQGTEQYF.

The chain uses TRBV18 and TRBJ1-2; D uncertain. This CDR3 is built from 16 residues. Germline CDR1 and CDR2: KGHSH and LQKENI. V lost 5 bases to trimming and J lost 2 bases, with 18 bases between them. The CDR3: CASSYHTGGVNYGYTF. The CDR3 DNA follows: TGTGCCAGCTCATACCACACGGGAGGAGTGAACTATGGCTACACCTTC. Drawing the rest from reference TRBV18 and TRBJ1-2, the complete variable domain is NAGVMQNPRHLVRRRGQEARLRCSPMKGHSHVYWYRQLPEEGLKFMVYLQKENIIDESGMPKERFSAEFPKEGPSILRIQQVVRGDSAAYFCASSYHTGGVNYGYTFGSGTRLTVV.

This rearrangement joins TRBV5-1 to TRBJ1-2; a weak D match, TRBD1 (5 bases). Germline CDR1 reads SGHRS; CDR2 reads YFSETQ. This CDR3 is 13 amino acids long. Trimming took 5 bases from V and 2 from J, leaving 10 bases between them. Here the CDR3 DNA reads TGCGCCAGCAGTCGGACAATGAACTATGGCTACACCTTC. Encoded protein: CASSRTMNYGYTF.

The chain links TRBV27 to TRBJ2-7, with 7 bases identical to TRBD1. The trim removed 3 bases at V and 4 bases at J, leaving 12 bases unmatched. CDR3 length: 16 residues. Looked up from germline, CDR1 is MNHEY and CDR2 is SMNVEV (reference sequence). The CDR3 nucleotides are TGTGCCAGCAGTTTTCGTACTAGGGACAGCCTGTACGAGCAGTACTTC. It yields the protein CASSFRTRDSLYEQYF.

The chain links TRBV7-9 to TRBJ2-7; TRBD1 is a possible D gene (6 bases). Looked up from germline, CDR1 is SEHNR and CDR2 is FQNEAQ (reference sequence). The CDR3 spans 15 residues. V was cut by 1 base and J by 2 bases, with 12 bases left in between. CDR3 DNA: TGTGCCAGCAGCTTAGGGTCAGGGGAAACCTACGAGCAGTACTTC. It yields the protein CASSLGSGETYEQYF.

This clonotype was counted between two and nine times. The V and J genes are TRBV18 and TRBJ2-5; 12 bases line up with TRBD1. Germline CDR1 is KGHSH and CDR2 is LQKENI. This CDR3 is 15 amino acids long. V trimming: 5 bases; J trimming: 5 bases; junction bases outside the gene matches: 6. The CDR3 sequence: CASSTGQGARETQYF. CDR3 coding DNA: TGTGCCAGCTCAACGGGACAGGGGGCGCGGGAGACCCAGTACTTC.

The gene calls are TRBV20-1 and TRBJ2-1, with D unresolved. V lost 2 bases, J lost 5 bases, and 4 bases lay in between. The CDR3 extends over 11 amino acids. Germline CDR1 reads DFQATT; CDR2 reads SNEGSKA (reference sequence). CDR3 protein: CSARRDNEQFF. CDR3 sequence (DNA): TGCAGTGCTAGACGAGACAATGAGCAGTTCTTC.

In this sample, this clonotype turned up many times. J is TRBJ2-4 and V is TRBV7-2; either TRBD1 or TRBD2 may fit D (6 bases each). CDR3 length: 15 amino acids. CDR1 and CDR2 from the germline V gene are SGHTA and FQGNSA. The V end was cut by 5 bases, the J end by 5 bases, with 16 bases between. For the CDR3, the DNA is TGTGCCAGCAGCCCGGGACCTCGGGGGCAAAACATTCAGTACTTC. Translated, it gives CASSPGPRGQNIQYF.

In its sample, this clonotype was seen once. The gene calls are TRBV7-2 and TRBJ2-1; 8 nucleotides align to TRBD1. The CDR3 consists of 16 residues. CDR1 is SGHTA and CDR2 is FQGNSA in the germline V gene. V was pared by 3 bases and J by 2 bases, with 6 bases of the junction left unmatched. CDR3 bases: TGTGCCAGCAGCTTCACCCGGGACAGGCCCTACAATGAGCAGTTCTTC. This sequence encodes CASSFTRDRPYNEQFF.

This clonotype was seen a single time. In nucleotides, the CDR3 is TGCGCCAGCAGTGACCCCGGAGGGGGCTACACCTTC. Translating gives CASSDPGGGYTF. The V gene is TRBV5-1, the J gene TRBJ1-2, with unresolved D. V shed 5 bases and J shed 8 bases, with 13 bases lying between them. Germline CDR1 and CDR2: SGHRS and YFSETQ. The CDR3 spans 12 residues.

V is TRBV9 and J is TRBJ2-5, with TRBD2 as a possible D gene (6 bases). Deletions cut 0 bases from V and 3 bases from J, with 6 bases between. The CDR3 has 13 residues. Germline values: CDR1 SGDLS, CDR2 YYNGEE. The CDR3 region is CASSVAGEETQYF. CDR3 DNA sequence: TGTGCCAGCAGCGTAGCGGGAGAAGAGACCCAGTACTTC.

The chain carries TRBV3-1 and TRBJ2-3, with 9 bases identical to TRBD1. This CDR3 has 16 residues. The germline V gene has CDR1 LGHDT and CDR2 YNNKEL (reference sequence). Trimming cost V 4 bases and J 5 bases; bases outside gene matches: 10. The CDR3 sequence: CASSPGQGRSIDTQYF. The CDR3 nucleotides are TGTGCCAGCAGCCCCGGACAGGGGAGGAGTATAGATACGCAGTATTTT.